This T cell receptor (beta chain) originates from a study of OX40 agonist ivuxolimab in advanced cancers. Study-level information: Every 2 weeks, patients got intravenous ivuxolimab at one of six dose levels (0.01-10 mg/kg). A mean age of approximately 60 years, range about 20 to 90, was recorded, and roughly 83% were male. Dose-escalation subjects each had hepatocellular carcinoma, melanoma, renal cell or head and neck cancer. Notes on the study in general: On average, CD8+ T cells showed a greater number of expanded clones than CD4+.

Sequencing was performed with immunoSEQ multiplex PCR; in TCRdb, only in-frame clones are kept and a portion is missing. The table has nearly 50,000 clones, nearly 95% seen once. The ends were cut back, 6 bases at V and 3 bases at J, with 5 bases in the middle. Germline values: CDR1 MGHRA, CDR2 YSYEKL. This CDR3 comprises 12 residues. Comment on this clone: Its antigen is still unknown.

The V and J genes are TRBV4-1 and TRBJ2-2; D is unclear. Sample: CD4+ or CD8+ T cells sorted from blood, taken in a trial of the OX40 agonist ivuxolimab. The sequence came from an adult with an advanced solid tumor such as melanoma, head and neck, liver or kidney cancer. CDR3 region: CASRGHTGELFF. The CDR3, as DNA: TGCGCCAGCAGAGGCCACACCGGGGAGCTGTTTTTT.